This T cell receptor beta chain was profiled in a study of cytomegalovirus exposure and HLA in healthy donors. The overall study: A data release that came early held approximately 92 million unique TCRs from HLA-typed donors.

Regarding this clone: Its antigen is as yet unknown.

Study-level results: Confirmation in vitro established that a few CMV-associated chains were specific for CMV antigens. A later analysis reportedly identified an Asian-associated ancestry cluster as carrying fewer N-insertions than the approximately 670-donor mean. Sequencing probably produced one cluster of sequence variants that were highly shared.

The PCR contained 60 Vbeta and 13 Jbeta primers. Data came from immunoSEQ multiplex PCR; TCRdb stores just in-frame clones and leaves some out. This sample has about 63,000 clones; 73% occur once, and the top ten carry roughly 5.5%. Germline V lookup: CDR1 MNHEY, CDR2 SMNVEV (reference sequence). Between the trimmed V and J ends, which lost 2 bases and 3 bases, there was a span of 9 bases. CDR3 length: 14 residues. The chain has TRBV27 and TRBJ2-3; D unclear. Sequenced: PBMCs. This TCR derives from a man aged 50-60 years in good health and CMV-seronegative. For the CDR3, the DNA is TGTGCCAGCAGTTTAAGTCAGGTTACAGATACGCAGTATTTT. Translated: CASSLSQVTDTQYF.